Ten or more counts support the clone carrying this T cell receptor beta chain. Its target is not known. The entry originates in a study of T cell repertoires in cytomegalovirus infection. Overall study: Indicated by public TCR beta signatures were CMV infection and matching HLA type. Regarding the study as a whole: HLA-C-restricted CMV-specific TCR beta clonotypes prevailed in the ex vivo response. Summed frequency of shared TCR beta families picked out CMV carriers who also had the relevant HLA.

TCRdb re-called the reads through MiXCR, storing one row per CDR3 protein. The table lists almost 500,000 distinct CDR3 sequences, about 11% of them singletons. The germline V gene has CDR1 SGHTA and CDR2 FQGTGA. The CDR3 is made up of 13 amino acids. V was cut by 3 bases and J by 6 bases, with 11 bases left in between. The chain uses TRBV7-3 and TRBJ1-1; D is unresolved. The sequence came from a human donor in good health (CMV status not recorded). Some clones in this sample may be carry-over from other donors' samples. Material for sequencing was PBMCs. Here the CDR3 reads CASSFGEFAEAFF. CDR3 in DNA: TGTGCCAGCAGCTTCGGGGAGTTCGCTGAAGCTTTCTTT.